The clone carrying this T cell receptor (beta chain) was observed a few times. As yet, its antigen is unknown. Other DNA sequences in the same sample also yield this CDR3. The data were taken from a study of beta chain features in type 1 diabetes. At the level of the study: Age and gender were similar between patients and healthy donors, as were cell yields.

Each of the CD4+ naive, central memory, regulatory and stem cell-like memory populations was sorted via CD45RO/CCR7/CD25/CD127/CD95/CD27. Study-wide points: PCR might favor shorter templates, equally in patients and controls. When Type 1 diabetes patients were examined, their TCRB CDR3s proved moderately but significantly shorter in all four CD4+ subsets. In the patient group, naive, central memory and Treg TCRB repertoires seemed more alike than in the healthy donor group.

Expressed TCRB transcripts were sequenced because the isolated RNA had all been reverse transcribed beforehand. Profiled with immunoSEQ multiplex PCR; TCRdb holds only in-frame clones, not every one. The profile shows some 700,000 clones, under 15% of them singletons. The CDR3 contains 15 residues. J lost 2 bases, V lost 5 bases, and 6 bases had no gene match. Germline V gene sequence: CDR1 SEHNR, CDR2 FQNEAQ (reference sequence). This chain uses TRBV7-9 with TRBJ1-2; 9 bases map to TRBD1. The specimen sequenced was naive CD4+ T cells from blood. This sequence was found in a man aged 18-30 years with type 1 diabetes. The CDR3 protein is CASSPRTGANYGYTF. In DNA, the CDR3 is TGTGCCAGCAGCCCACGGACAGGGGCCAACTATGGCTACACCTTC. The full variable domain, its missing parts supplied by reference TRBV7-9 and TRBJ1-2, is DTGVSQNPRHKITKRGQNVTFRCDPISEHNRLYWYRQTLGQGPEFLTYFQNEAQLEKSRLLSDRFSAERPKGSFSTLEIQRTEQGDSAMYLCASSPRTGANYGYTFGSGTRLTVV.